Here is one T cell receptor (beta chain) with its context. Its specificity is unknown. Between the trimmed V and J ends, which lost 3 bases and 5 bases, there was a span of 11 bases. The V gene's germline CDR1 is SGHVS and CDR2 FQNEAQ. The length of the CDR3 is 14 residues. The table came from immunoSEQ multiplex PCR; TCRdb's copy has only in-frame clones and leaves some out. The sample has 150,000 to 200,000 clones, roughly 86% seen once. The data stem from a study of cytomegalovirus exposure and HLA in healthy donors. Findings and caveats of the study: The study flagged 150 to 200 TCR beta chains as cytomegalovirus-associated. The CMV antigen specificity of a few CMV-associated chains was confirmed through in vitro analysis. The tendency of first-cohort TCR clusters to co-occur in the 90 to 150 validation repertoires was the finding of a later analysis.

This chain uses TRBV7-8 with TRBJ1-5; the D is unclear. The TCR sequence derives from a young woman in good health and CMV-seronegative. The specimen sequenced was PBMCs. The CDR3 region has the DNA TGTGCCAGCAGCTTTGGGAGTGGGGATCAGCCCCAGCATTTT. It encodes CASSFGSGDQPQHF.